What follows describes a single T cell receptor beta chain. The source of the sample is a study of blood T cell repertoires in COVID-19. Whole-study context: The cDNA or gDNA used as material had been derived from T cells, B-cell-depleted T cells, or PBMCs.

The germline V gene encodes CDR1 MDHEN and CDR2 SYDVKM. The V segment lost 4 bases and the J segment 4 bases; nucleotides outside the gene matches: 2. The CDR3 is 15 residues long. Assay: immunoSEQ multiplex PCR; the TCRdb copy retains only in-frame clones and omits some. The sample shows over 200,000 clones, around four fifths of them seen only once. Sample: peripheral blood. The rearrangement links TRBV28 to TRBJ2-1; 12 bases line up with TRBD2. The origin of this receptor is a woman aged 45-60 years with acute or convalescent COVID-19. CDR3 coding DNA: TGTGCCAGCAGTTCTCTAGCGGGAGGGTACAATGAGCAGTTCTTC. This codes for CASSSLAGGYNEQFF.